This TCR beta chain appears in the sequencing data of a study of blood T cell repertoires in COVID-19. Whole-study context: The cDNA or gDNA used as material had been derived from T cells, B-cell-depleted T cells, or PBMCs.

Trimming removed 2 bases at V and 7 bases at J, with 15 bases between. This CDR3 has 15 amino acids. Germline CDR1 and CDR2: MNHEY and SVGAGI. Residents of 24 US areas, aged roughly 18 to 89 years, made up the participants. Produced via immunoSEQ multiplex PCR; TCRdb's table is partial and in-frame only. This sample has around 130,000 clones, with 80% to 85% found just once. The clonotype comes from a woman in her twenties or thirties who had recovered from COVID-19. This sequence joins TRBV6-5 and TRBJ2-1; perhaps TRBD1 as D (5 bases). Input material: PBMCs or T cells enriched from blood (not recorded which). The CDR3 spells CASSYGSRVVNEQFF. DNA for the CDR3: TGTGCCAGCAGTTACGGGTCCAGGGTGGTTAATGAGCAGTTCTTC.